This TCR beta chain was captured in a study of blood T cell repertoires in COVID-19. At the level of the study: Samples taken during acute and convalescent COVID-19 were collected in the United States, Italy and Spain.

The CDR3 is 12 amino acids. CDR1 is SNHLY and CDR2 is FYNNEI in the germline V gene. V shed 7 bases, J shed 7 bases, and the junction held 6 bases outside the gene matches. In the authors' workflow: Nucleated cell number was recorded as an estimate derived from reference gene primer amplification. Some clones are missing from TCRdb's copy, which holds only in-frame ones; the method was immunoSEQ multiplex PCR. The V and J calls and the clone size are those of that table, but D and trimming were determined from the DNA. The sample yields a few hundred thousand clones, around 91% seen once. Participants were aged roughly 18 to 89 years, lived in 20 to 30 US areas, and enrolled virtually. Cohorts were based on clinical histories the participants reported.

The chain combines TRBV2 with TRBJ1-1; TRBD1 matches at 7 bases. Specimen: PBMCs or T cells enriched from blood (not recorded which). This TCR derives from a woman aged 18-29 years in a cohort exposed to, infected with or recovered from COVID-19 (not recorded which). CDR3 amino acids: CASNIGQVEAFF. The CDR3 DNA is TGTGCCAGCAATATAGGACAGGTTGAAGCTTTCTTT. Full variable domain (outside the CDR3, taken from reference TRBV2 and TRBJ1-1): EPEVTQTPSHQVTQMGQEVILRCVPISNHLYFYWYRQILGQKVEFLVSFYNNEISEKSEIFDDQFSVERPDGSNFTLKIRSTKLEDSAMYFCASNIGQVEAFFGQGTRLTVV.